The 27 T cell receptor beta chains below all came from one sample that was sequenced in a study of shared clonotypes between healthy human individuals. Profiling relied on immunoSEQ multiplex PCR, and the TCRdb table lists in-frame clones only, not all of them. The data hold some 1 million clones, with about 74% observed a single time. Input material: memory CD4+ T cells sorted from blood. Subset given: CD45RA-negative fraction. The receptor set was obtained from a young man in good health.

This clone was counted only a few times. Other DNA sequences in this sample translate to the same CDR3. DNA of the CDR3: TGTGCCATCAGTACTAGCGGGATCACAGATACGCAGTATTTT. It codes for CAISTSGITDTQYF. The rearrangement links TRBV10-3 to TRBJ2-3; 10 bases are a match to TRBD2. Germline V gene lookup returns CDR1 ENHRY and CDR2 SYGVKD. After removal of 5 bases from V and 2 bases from J, the junction contained 1 base not matched to a gene. This CDR3 has 14 amino acids.

The rearrangement uses TRBV5-1 and TRBJ2-5; D is unclear. This CDR3 has 14 residues. Germline V gives CDR1 SGHRS, CDR2 YFSETQ. Trimming pared 3 bases from V and 2 bases from J, leaving 11 bases between. DNA for the CDR3: TGCGCCAGCAGCTCCCAGAATCATCAAGAGACCCAGTACTTC. This encodes CASSSQNHQETQYF.

The chain combines TRBV5-6 with TRBJ1-3; possible D gene TRBD1, 5 bases. The CDR3 sequence is 16 residues long. Germline CDR1 is SGHDT and CDR2 is YYEEEE. With 4 bases removed from V and 1 base from J, the gap between germline ends came to 15 bases. The CDR3 loop reads CASSPVGRESGNTIYF. The CDR3 region has the DNA TGTGCCAGCAGCCCTGTGGGCAGGGAATCTGGAAACACCATATATTTT.

On this clone: This same CDR3 is encoded by further DNA sequences in the sample. The V and J genes are TRBV28 and TRBJ1-2; D unclear. Trimming pared 4 bases from V and 8 bases from J, leaving 8 bases between. Per germline, CDR1 MDHEN and CDR2 SYDVKM. There are 11 residues in the CDR3. The CDR3 DNA reads TGTGCCAGCAGTTCCCTAGGGGGCTACACCTTC. This sequence encodes CASSSLGGYTF.

This chain joins TRBV5-1 and TRBJ2-7, with 14 bases aligning to TRBD2. V lost 4 bases and J lost 4; bases outside the gene matches: 16. The CDR3 runs 19 residues. Germline loops: CDR1 SGHRS, CDR2 YFSETQ. CDR3 in DNA: TGCGCCAGCAGCCCTGGGACTAGCGGGAGTCGGGGGTCTCATTACGAGCAGTACTTC. It specifies CASSPGTSGSRGSHYEQYF.

The rearrangement links TRBV30 to TRBJ1-1, with 8 nucleotides matching TRBD1. The CDR3 contains 13 residues. J was trimmed by 5 bases and V by 2 bases; bases with no gene match: 4. Germline V gene sequence: CDR1 GTSNPN, CDR2 SVGIG (reference sequence). Written as DNA, the CDR3 is TGTGCCTGGAGTTCCGACAGGGGAACTGAAGCTTTCTTT. Translated, it gives CAWSSDRGTEAFF. Based on the CDR3 plus reference TRBV30 and TRBJ1-1, the full variable domain is SQTIHQWPATLVQPVGSPLSLECTVEGTSNPNLYWYRQAAGRGLQLLFYSVGIGQISSEVPQNLSASRPQDRQFILSSKKLLLSDSGFYLCAWSSDRGTEAFFGQGTRLTVV.

This chain links TRBV5-1 with TRBJ1-1; 8 nucleotides line up with TRBD1. V shed 2 bases, J shed 3 bases, and the junction held 6 bases outside the gene matches. The CDR3 totals 15 residues. The germline V gene encodes CDR1 SGHRS and CDR2 YFSETQ. The CDR3 spells CASSFTGGLDTEAFF. The CDR3 DNA sequence: TGCGCCAGCAGCTTTACAGGGGGGTTGGACACTGAAGCTTTCTTT.

This chain connects TRBV5-1 to TRBJ2-2; 12 bases match TRBD2. Germline V gene data show CDR1 as SGHRS and CDR2 as YFSETQ. V was pared by 2 bases and J by 7 bases, with 9 bases of the junction left unmatched. The CDR3 extends over 17 amino acids. The CDR3: CASSFRLAGVYGGELFF. The DNA for the CDR3 is TGCGCCAGCAGCTTTAGACTAGCGGGAGTTTATGGCGGGGAGCTGTTTTTT. The entire variable domain, with the rest obtained from reference TRBV5-1 and TRBJ2-2, is as follows: KAGVTQTPRYLIKTRGQQVTLSCSPISGHRSVSWYQQTPGQGLQFLFEYFSETQRNKGNFPGRFSGRQFSNSRSEMNVSTLELGDSALYLCASSFRLAGVYGGELFFGEGSRLTVL.

This clone was detected many times. The chain couples TRBV9 to TRBJ2-5; D possibly uses TRBD1 or TRBD2 (5 bases each). CDR1 is SGDLS and CDR2 is YYNGEE in the germline V gene. The CDR3 consists of 15 residues. V gave up 3 bases and J gave up 1 base, with 13 bases separating them. The CDR3, as DNA: TGTGCCAGCAGCGCCCAGTTAGGGACCCAAGAGACCCAGTACTTC. As protein: CASSAQLGTQETQYF. The full variable domain, its missing parts supplied by reference TRBV9 and TRBJ2-5, is DSGVTQTPKHLITATGQRVTLRCSPRSGDLSVYWYQQSLDQGLQFLIQYYNGEERAKGNILERFSAQQFPDLHSELNLSSLELGDSALYFCASSAQLGTQETQYFGPGTRLLVL.

The chain joins TRBV9 to TRBJ2-5; unclear D gene. This CDR3 has 15 residues. The germline V gene encodes CDR1 SGDLS and CDR2 YYNGEE. Trimming cost V 6 bases and J 5 bases, with 20 bases left between them. The CDR3 sequence: CASTPRGDRVETQYF. CDR3 nucleotides: TGTGCCAGCACCCCGAGAGGAGATAGGGTCGAGACCCAGTACTTC.

Points on this clone: A far larger clone is one base from this, pointing to a likely read error. The same CDR3 can be traced to other DNA sequences in this sample. The chain uses TRBV5-4 and TRBJ1-2; TRBD1 is a possible D gene (6 bases). The CDR3 consists of 13 residues. The germline V gene encodes CDR1 SGHNT and CDR2 YYREEE (reference sequence). The V and J ends lost 2 bases and 2 bases respectively, with 7 bases between them. DNA of the CDR3: TGTGCCAGCAGCTTTGGACAGAACTATGGCTACACCTTC. Translation gives CASSFGQNYGYTF.

This clone appeared a few times. The chain links TRBV18 to TRBJ1-5, with D uncertain. This CDR3 region has 15 residues. Trimming shortened V by 3 bases and J by 7 bases, and 16 bases separated the two germline ends. CDR1 KGHSH and CDR2 LQKENI come from the germline V gene. The CDR3 nucleotides read TGTGCCAGCTCACCTTCGACAACCTCCGAGCAGCCCCAGCATTTT. Its protein product is CASSPSTTSEQPQHF. Based on the CDR3 plus reference TRBV18 and TRBJ1-5, the full variable domain is NAGVMQNPRHLVRRRGQEARLRCSPMKGHSHVYWYRQLPEEGLKFMVYLQKENIIDESGMPKERFSAEFPKEGPSILRIQQVVRGDSAAYFCASSPSTTSEQPQHFGDGTRLSIL.

The chain is built from TRBV30 and TRBJ2-1, with D perhaps matching TRBD1 or TRBD2 (5 bases each). Trimming took 3 bases from V and 0 from J, leaving 9 bases between them. The CDR3 runs to 14 residues. Germline CDR1 and CDR2: GTSNPN and SVGIG (reference sequence). This CDR3 reads CAWRGDGSYNEQFF. The CDR3 bases are TGTGCCTGGAGGGGGGACGGCTCCTACAATGAGCAGTTCTTC.

The chain carries TRBV2 and TRBJ2-2, with 7 positions matching TRBD2. V gave up 1 base and J gave up 6 bases; unmatched junction bases: 8. Looked up from germline, CDR1 is SNHLY and CDR2 is FYNNEI. The CDR3 has 16 amino acids. CDR3 protein: CASSEGPGRASGELFF. The CDR3 region has the DNA TGTGCCAGCAGTGAAGGGCCGGGGAGGGCTTCCGGGGAGCTGTTTTTT.

This clone was detected only once. The sample contains more than one DNA sequence encoding this CDR3. The rearrangement uses TRBV18 and TRBJ1-2; D is uncertain. Germline V gene data show CDR1 as KGHSH and CDR2 as LQKENI. The CDR3 consists of 13 residues. The V end was cut by 3 bases, the J end by 2 bases, with 7 bases between. The CDR3 loop is CASSPEGNYGYTF. The CDR3 DNA sequence: TGTGCCAGCTCACCGGAGGGAAACTATGGCTACACCTTC.

The gene calls are TRBV10-3 and TRBJ2-3; the D gene is possibly TRBD2 (5 bases). From germline, CDR1 is ENHRY and CDR2 SYGVKD. V was clipped by 2 bases and J by 2 bases, with 8 bases between them. The CDR3 runs to 14 residues. CDR3 protein: CAISEPGNTDTQYF. For the CDR3, the DNA is TGTGCCATCAGTGAGCCCGGGAACACAGATACGCAGTATTTT.

This sequence joins TRBV18 and TRBJ1-1; the D is unclear. In germline, CDR1 is KGHSH, CDR2 LQKENI. The CDR3 totals 13 residues. Deletions cut 8 bases from V and 0 bases from J, with 10 bases between. The DNA of the CDR3 is TGTGCCAGCGCGGGAGATATGAACACTGAAGCTTTCTTT. This encodes CASAGDMNTEAFF.

This clone was recorded a few times. This CDR3 is also generated by other DNA sequences in the sample. V usage is TRBV7-2 and J usage is TRBJ1-5, with 10 bases lining up with TRBD1. The germline gives CDR1 SGHTA, CDR2 FQGNSA. The CDR3 loop spans 15 amino acids. V lost 4 bases and J lost 4; bases outside the gene matches: 4. CDR3 DNA sequence: TGTGCCAGCAGCTCGGGACAGGGGCTTAATCAGCCCCAGCATTTT. The encoded protein is CASSSGQGLNQPQHF.

Details on this clone: The same CDR3 also results from other DNA sequences found in this sample. The genes are TRBV7-2 and TRBJ1-2; TRBD1 matches at 8 bases. The CDR3 totals 14 residues. The junction had 10 bases not matched to a gene; V was cut back by 5 bases and J by 8 bases. Germline lookup yields CDR1 SGHTA and CDR2 FQGNSA. The CDR3 sequence: CASSPGQGGYGYTF. CDR3 in DNA: TGTGCCAGCAGCCCAGGACAGGGTGGTTACGGCTACACCTTC.

This clone was found once. The chain carries TRBV6-5 and TRBJ1-1; D is possibly TRBD1 (6 bases). Germline lookup yields CDR1 MNHEY and CDR2 SVGAGI. The CDR3 sequence is 14 residues long. Trimming left V 5 bases short and J 5 bases short, with 15 bases between. CDR3 sequence: CASSLQGVWTEAFF. CDR3 sequence (DNA): TGTGCCAGCAGTCTACAGGGAGTATGGACTGAAGCTTTCTTT.

This chain connects TRBV5-1 to TRBJ2-7; the match to TRBD2 covers 11 bases. CDR3 length: 15 amino acids. V shed 4 bases and J 6 bases; nucleotides not matched to a gene: 9. From germline, CDR1 is SGHRS and CDR2 YFSETQ. The CDR3 here is CASSRSGTSGLEQYF. The CDR3 bases are TGCGCCAGCAGCCGCTCCGGGACTAGCGGCCTCGAGCAGTACTTC.

This clone showed up just once. The gene calls are TRBV6-6 and TRBJ2-6, with D unresolved. CDR1 and CDR2 (germline): MNHNY, SVGAGI (reference sequence). V shed 0 bases and J shed 0 bases, with 6 bases lying between them. This CDR3 has 16 residues. In DNA form, the CDR3 reads TGTGCCAGCAGTTACTCGAGATACTCTGGGGCCAACGTCCTGACTTTC. It codes for CASSYSRYSGANVLTF.

J is TRBJ1-5 and V is TRBV7-2, with TRBD1 matching 8 bases. Trimming at V came to 5 bases and at J to 0 bases, leaving 6 bases not matched to a gene. The CDR3 sequence is 16 residues long. The germline V gene encodes CDR1 SGHTA and CDR2 FQGNSA. The CDR3 DNA follows: TGTGCCAGCAGCACCCAGGGGGCTGGTAGCAATCAGCCCCAGCATTTT. Amino acid sequence: CASSTQGAGSNQPQHF.

The rearrangement links TRBV21-1 to TRBJ2-7; TRBD1 is the table's D call, not checked against the DNA. TRBV21-1 is a known pseudogene. This CDR3 is built from 16 residues. The CDR3, as DNA: TGTGCCAGCAGCCTGGGGACAGGGAGGATCTCCTACGAGCAGTACTTC. It translates to CASSLGTGRISYEQYF.

The chain couples TRBV2 to TRBJ1-4; D might be TRBD1 (5 bases). CDR1 is SNHLY and CDR2 is FYNNEI in the germline V gene. V was trimmed by 5 bases and J by 3 bases, leaving 10 bases between them. The CDR3 runs 14 residues. CDR3 DNA: TGTGCCAGCAGTTGGGGGAACTCTAATGAAAAACTGTTTTTT. It is translated as CASSWGNSNEKLFF.

This chain links TRBV18 with TRBJ1-3, with a weak D call TRBD1 (6 bases). V was clipped by 0 bases and J by 3 bases, with 15 bases between them. Per germline, CDR1 KGHSH and CDR2 LQKENI. The CDR3 covers 17 residues. This CDR3 is CASSPPVGGHIGNTIYF. In DNA, the CDR3 is TGTGCCAGCTCACCACCGGTCGGGGGGCATATTGGAAACACCATATATTTT.

The chain uses TRBV30 and TRBJ2-5; TRBD2 might be the D (6 bases). This CDR3 spans 14 amino acids. V was cut by 1 base and J by 1 base, with 10 bases left in between. The germline gives CDR1 GTSNPN, CDR2 SVGIG (reference sequence). As DNA, the CDR3 is TGTGCCTGGAGTGGGCTGGGGGGCCAAGAGACCCAGTACTTC. Translated, it gives CAWSGLGGQETQYF.